This note documents a single T cell receptor beta chain sequence. This clonotype was observed a handful of times. The specificity of this receptor is unknown. The input lacks base qualities; no much larger clone sits a single base away. The library was obtained by multiplex PCR. These reads were obtained on an Illumina HiSeq 4000. To build TCR beta libraries, CDR3 regions were amplified by Arm-PCR using iRepertoire HTBI primers. Before sequencing, the PCR products went through gel purification. Per the original workflow: Gene usage analysis of CDR3 amino acid clonotypes used the approximately 62 TRBV and around 14 TRBJ segments found across samples. COPE and FqMerger were used to merge the filtered high-quality paired reads into contigs. BLAST was used to align contigs to IMGT TRBV, TRBD and TRBJ reference genes, and CDR3 was defined according to IMGT. Any clonotype with a frequency above 0.1% was counted as a highly expanded clone. Repertoire diversity was measured by Shannon entropy, and V-J evenness by the Gini coefficient. Clonotypes shared by more than one individual were considered public. TCRdb passed the public sequencing reads through fastp at Q25 and MiXCR, retaining productive beta sequences. Identical CDR3 protein sequences are pooled into one entry, listed with their most common genes and DNA. The V and J calls come from TCRdb's annotation, not from the publication. The sample has about 470,000 distinct CDR3 sequences on record, roughly 21% of them singletons. The ten biggest clones cover 6.5% to 9% of the sample.

The data were obtained in a study of regulatory T cells in long-lasting Graves disease (dated by TCRdb to the early 2020s). Looking at the study overall: To count as having persistent Graves' disease, a patient had to have received antithyroid drug treatment for over 5 years with TSH receptor autoantibodies remaining persistently positive. Patients with persistent Graves' disease were compared with patients with newly diagnosed Graves' disease using TCR sequencing and RNA sequencing of peripheral blood. On average, persistent Graves' disease patients in the clinical cohort had been on antithyroid drugs for about 10.3 years. The study took place in China and was registered as a clinical trial. A total of 33 samples underwent TCR sequencing: about 13 from persistent and approximately 20 from newly diagnosed Graves' disease patients.

Unmatched junction bases come to 14, with V trimmed by 6 bases and J by 6 bases. From the cysteine through the phenylalanine, the CDR3 covers 14 amino acids. Here the CDR3 DNA is all that survives: 42 bases in frame from base 1. For CDR1 and CDR2, the germline V gene (reference sequence) lists DFQATT and SNEGSKA. The time point label for this specimen denotes: persistent/refractory GD, antithyroid drugs over 5 years with positive TRAb. For both TCR sequencing and RNA sequencing, RNA was extracted from PBMCs in TRIzol. The diagnosis of Graves' disease was made according to American Thyroid Association guidelines. Patients were recruited from an endocrinology department in Xi'an, China. From each patient, about 8.9 milliliters of peripheral blood was collected into an EDTA anticoagulant tube. Ficoll Paque Plus density gradient separation was used to isolate PBMCs, and no further T cell sorting was done. RNA quality was checked with an Agilent 2100 Bioanalyzer and agarose gel, and concentration with a NanoDrop 2000.

Overall study results and their limits: Persistent disease showed preferential use of TRBV28, TRBJ1-2 and TRBJ2-5, whereas newly diagnosed disease favored TRBV20-1 and TRBJ2-1. The authors acknowledged the small sample size as a limitation that may reduce accuracy. Sequencing and analysis were limited to the TCR beta chain. Patients with persistent disease shared more public clonotypes (around 2,500) than newly diagnosed patients did (roughly 970). Compared with newly diagnosed patients, patients with persistent Graves' disease had lower TCR Shannon entropy and fewer highly expanded clones, which suggests clonal expansion. Peripheral blood alone was examined, since thyroid tissue, which constituted the primary lesion, could not be accessed.

The source of this sequence is a female donor with Graves disease. The source material was peripheral blood mononuclear cells (PBMCs), sampled when the disease was refractory, from a patient treated with antithyroid drugs. The chain links TRBV20-1 with TRBJ2-7, with 7 junctional bases fitting TRBD2. The encoded CDR3 is CSAPPVGGGFEQYF. The nucleotide sequence reads as follows: TGCAGTGCCCCCCCGGTGGGGGGGGGATTCGAGCAGTACTTC.